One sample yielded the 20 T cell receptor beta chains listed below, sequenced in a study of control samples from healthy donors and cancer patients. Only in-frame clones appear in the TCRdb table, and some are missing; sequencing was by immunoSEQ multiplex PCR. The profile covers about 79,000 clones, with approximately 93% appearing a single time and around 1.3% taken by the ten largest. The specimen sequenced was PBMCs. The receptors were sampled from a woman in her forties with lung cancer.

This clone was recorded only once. The chain's CDR3 is CASTLGGDSNQPQHF. The CDR3 DNA reads as TGTGCCTCTACTCTGGGGGGGGATAGCAATCAGCCCCAGCATTTT. The V and J genes are TRBV28 and TRBJ1-5; a possible D gene is TRBD1 (5 bases). The CDR3 is 15 residues long. Trimming took 11 bases from V and 0 from J, leaving 17 bases between them. The germline gives CDR1 MDHEN, CDR2 SYDVKM.

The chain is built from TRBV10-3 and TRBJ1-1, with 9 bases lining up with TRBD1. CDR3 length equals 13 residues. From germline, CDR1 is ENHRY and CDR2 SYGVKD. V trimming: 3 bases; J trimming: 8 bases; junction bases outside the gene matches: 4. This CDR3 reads CAISERDRAEAFF. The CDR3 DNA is TGTGCCATCAGTGAAAGGGACAGGGCCGAAGCTTTCTTT.

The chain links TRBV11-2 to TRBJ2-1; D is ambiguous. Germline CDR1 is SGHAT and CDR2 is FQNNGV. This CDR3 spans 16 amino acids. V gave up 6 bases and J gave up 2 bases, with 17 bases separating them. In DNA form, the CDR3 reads TGTGCCAGCAGGGTAACCTGGGGTGTAACCTACAATGAGCAGTTCTTC. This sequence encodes CASRVTWGVTYNEQFF.

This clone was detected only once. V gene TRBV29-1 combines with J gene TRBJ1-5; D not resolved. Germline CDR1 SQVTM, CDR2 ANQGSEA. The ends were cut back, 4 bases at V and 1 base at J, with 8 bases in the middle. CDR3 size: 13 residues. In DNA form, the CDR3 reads TGCAGCGTTGGCCGGGGAAGCAATCAGCCCCAGCATTTT. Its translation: CSVGRGSNQPQHF.

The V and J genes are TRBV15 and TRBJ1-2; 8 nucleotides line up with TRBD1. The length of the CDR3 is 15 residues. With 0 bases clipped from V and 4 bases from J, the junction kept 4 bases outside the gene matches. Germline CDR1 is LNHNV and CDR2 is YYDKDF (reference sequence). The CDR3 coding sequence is TGTGCCACCAGCAGAGATGGACAGGGCTTCTATGGCTACACCTTC. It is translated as CATSRDGQGFYGYTF. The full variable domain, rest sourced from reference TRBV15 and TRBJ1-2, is DAMVIQNPRYQVTQFGKPVTLSCSQTLNHNVMYWYQQKSSQAPKLLFHYYDKDFNNEADTPDNFQSRRPNTSFCFLDIRSPGLGDTAMYLCATSRDGQGFYGYTFGSGTRLTVV.

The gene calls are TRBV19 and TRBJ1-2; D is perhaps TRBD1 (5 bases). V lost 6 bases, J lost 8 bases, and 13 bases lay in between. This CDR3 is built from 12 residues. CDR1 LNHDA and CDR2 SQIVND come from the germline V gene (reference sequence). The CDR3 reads CASSQGVGGYTF. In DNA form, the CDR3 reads TGTGCCAGTAGCCAGGGAGTGGGCGGCTACACCTTC.

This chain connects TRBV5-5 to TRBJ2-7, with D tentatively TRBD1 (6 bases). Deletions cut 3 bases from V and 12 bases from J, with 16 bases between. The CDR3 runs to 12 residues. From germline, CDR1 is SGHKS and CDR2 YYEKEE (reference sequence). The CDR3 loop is CASSYDRLQPYF. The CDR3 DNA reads TGTGCCAGCAGCTACGACAGGCTACAACCGTACTTC.

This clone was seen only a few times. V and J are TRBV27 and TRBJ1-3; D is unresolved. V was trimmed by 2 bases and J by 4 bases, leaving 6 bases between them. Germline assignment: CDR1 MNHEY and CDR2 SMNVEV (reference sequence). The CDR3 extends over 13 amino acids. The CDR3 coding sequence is TGTGCCAGCAGTTTAAATTTCGGAAACACCATATATTTT. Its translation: CASSLNFGNTIYF.

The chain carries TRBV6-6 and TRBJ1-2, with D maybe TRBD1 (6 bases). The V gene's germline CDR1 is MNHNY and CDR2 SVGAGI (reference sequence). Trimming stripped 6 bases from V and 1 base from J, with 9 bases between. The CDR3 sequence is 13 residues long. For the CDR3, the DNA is TGTGCCAGCAGGCCGGACAGTAACTATGGCTACACCTTC. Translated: CASRPDSNYGYTF.

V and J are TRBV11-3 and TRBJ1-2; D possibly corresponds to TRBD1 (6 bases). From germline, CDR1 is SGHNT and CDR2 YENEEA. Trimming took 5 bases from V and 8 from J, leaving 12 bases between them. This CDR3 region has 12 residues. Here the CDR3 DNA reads TGTGCCAGCAGCCCAGGGGTACAGGGCTACACCTTC. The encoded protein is CASSPGVQGYTF.

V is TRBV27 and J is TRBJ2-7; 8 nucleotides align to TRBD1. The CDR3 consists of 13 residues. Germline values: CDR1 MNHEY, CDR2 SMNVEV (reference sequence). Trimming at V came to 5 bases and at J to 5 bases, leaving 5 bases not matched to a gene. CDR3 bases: TGTGCCAGCAGTACTCAGACAGGGGACGAGCAGTACTTC. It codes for CASSTQTGDEQYF.

CDR3: CAISGDPRSYEQYF. The DNA of the CDR3 is TGTGCCATCAGTGGGGACCCCCGCTCCTACGAGCAGTACTTC. This sequence joins TRBV10-3 and TRBJ2-7, with D perhaps TRBD1 or TRBD2 (5 bases each). Germline CDR1 ENHRY, CDR2 SYGVKD. This CDR3 comprises 14 residues. V was cut by 4 bases and J by 0 bases, with 10 bases left in between.

The CDR3 spells CAWRQGAGNTEAFF. Written as DNA, the CDR3 is TGTGCCTGGAGACAGGGGGCCGGGAACACTGAAGCTTTCTTT. The chain recombines TRBV30 with TRBJ1-1; 9 bases match TRBD1. J lost 1 base, V lost 3 bases, and 3 bases had no gene match. The CDR3 has 14 residues. Germline V gene lookup returns CDR1 GTSNPN and CDR2 SVGIG (reference sequence).

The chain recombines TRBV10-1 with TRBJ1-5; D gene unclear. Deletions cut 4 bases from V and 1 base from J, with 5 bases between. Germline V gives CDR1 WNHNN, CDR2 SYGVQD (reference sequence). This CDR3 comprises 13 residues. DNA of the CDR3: TGCGCCAGCAGTGTGGGAAGCAATCAGCCCCAGCATTTT. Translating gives CASSVGSNQPQHF.

CDR3 nucleotides: TGTGCCAGCTCAAAGGGACAGACCTACGAGCAGTACTTC. Its protein product is CASSKGQTYEQYF. This chain joins TRBV18 and TRBJ2-7, with 7 bases aligning to TRBD1. This CDR3 spans 13 amino acids. J lost 2 bases, V lost 5 bases, and 3 bases had no gene match. Germline CDR1 is KGHSH and CDR2 is LQKENI.

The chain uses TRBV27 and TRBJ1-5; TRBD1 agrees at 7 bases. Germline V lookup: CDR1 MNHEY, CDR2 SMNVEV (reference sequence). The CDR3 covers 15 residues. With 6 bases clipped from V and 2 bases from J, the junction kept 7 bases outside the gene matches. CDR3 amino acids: CASSRTGDGNQPQHF. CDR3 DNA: TGTGCCAGCAGCCGAACAGGGGACGGCAATCAGCCCCAGCATTTT.

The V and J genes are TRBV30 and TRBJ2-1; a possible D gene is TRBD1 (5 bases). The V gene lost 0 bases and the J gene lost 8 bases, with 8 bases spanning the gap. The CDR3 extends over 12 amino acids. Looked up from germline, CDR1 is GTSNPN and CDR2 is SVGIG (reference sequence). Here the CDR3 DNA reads TGTGCCTGGAGTGTACTCAGGGATGAGCAGTTCTTC. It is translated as CAWSVLRDEQFF.

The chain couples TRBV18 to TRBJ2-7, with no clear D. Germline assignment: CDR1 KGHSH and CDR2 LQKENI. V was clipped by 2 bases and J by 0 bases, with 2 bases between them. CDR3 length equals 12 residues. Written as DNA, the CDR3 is TGTGCCAGCTCACCATCCTCCTACGAGCAGTACTTC. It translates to CASSPSSYEQYF. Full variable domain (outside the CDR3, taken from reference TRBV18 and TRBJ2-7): NAGVMQNPRHLVRRRGQEARLRCSPMKGHSHVYWYRQLPEEGLKFMVYLQKENIIDESGMPKERFSAEFPKEGPSILRIQQVVRGDSAAYFCASSPSSYEQYFGPGTRLTVT.

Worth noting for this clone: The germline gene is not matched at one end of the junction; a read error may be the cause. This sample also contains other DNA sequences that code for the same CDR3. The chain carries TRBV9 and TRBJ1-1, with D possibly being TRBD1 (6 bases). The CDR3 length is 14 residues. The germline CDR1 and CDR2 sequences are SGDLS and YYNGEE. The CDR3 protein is CASSGGGPGTEAFF. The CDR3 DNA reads TGTGCCAGCAGCGGTGGGGGGCCAGGAACTGAAGCCTTCTTT.

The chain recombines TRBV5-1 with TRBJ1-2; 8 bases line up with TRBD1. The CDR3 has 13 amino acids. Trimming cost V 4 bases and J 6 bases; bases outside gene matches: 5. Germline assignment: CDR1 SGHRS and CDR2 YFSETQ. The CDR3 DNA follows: TGCGCCAGCAGCCCGACAGGGGCCGATGGCTACACCTTC. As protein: CASSPTGADGYTF.